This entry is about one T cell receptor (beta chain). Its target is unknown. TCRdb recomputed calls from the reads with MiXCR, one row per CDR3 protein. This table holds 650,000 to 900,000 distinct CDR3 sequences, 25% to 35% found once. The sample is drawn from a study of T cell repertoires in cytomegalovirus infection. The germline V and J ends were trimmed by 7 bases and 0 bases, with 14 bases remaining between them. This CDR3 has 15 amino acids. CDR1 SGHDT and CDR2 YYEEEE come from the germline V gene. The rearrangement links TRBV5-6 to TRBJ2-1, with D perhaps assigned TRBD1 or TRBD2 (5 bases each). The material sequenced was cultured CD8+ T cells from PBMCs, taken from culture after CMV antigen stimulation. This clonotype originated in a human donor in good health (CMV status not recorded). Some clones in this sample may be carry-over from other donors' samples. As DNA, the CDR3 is TGTGCCAGCGGGGGACCCACCCCCTCCTACAATGAGCAGTTCTTC. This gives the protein CASGGPTPSYNEQFF.